The clone carrying this T cell receptor beta chain has at least ten counts. TCRdb analysed the 5' RACE reads with MiXCR anew, one entry per CDR3 protein. Of over 500,000 distinct CDR3 sequences listed, roughly a fifth are singletons. This record comes from a study of identical twins. The J segment lost 6 bases and the V segment lost 5 bases, leaving 7 bases of the junction unmatched. CDR1 and CDR2 (germline): MNHNS, SASEGT. CDR3 size: 16 residues. These data also formed part of another study, on T cells expressing NK-cell markers. From that report: Sorting was limited to alpha-beta TCR-expressing T cells with an anti-gamma-delta TCR antibody in several experiments. The leading position in the CD3+CD56-NKG2C+ fraction of several donors also went to these clonotypes.

The source of this sequence is a woman between 18 and 29 years old in good health. The sample taken for sequencing was CD4+ T cells sorted from blood. The rearrangement links TRBV6-1 to TRBJ2-2, with 12 bases lining up with TRBD2. CDR3 protein: CASSRPSGGGPGELFF. The DNA of the CDR3 is TGTGCCAGCAGTCGTCCTAGCGGGGGGGGCCCCGGGGAGCTGTTTTTT.